These 14 T cell receptor beta chains share one sample of origin, sequenced in a study of blood T cell repertoires in COVID-19. Assay: immunoSEQ multiplex PCR; the TCRdb copy retains only in-frame clones and omits some. The table shows 30,000 to 35,000 clones, with 85% occurring only once. The specimen sequenced was peripheral blood. Every receptor here comes from a human donor with acute or convalescent COVID-19. The donor label of this sample is uncertain.

The genes are TRBV5-6 and TRBJ2-3; possible D gene TRBD2, 5 bases. Trimming shortened V by 1 base and J by 0 bases, and 9 bases separated the two germline ends. CDR1 is SGHDT and CDR2 is YYEEEE in the germline V gene. The CDR3 is 15 amino acids. The CDR3 here is CASSLPSTSTDTQYF. The CDR3, as DNA: TGTGCCAGCAGCTTGCCTAGCACTAGCACAGATACGCAGTATTTT.

J is TRBJ2-3 and V is TRBV12-5; maybe TRBD1 (6 bases). Trimming removed 1 base at V and 0 bases at J, with 23 bases between. CDR3 length: 20 residues. Per germline, CDR1 LGHNT and CDR2 FRNRAP. The CDR3 nucleotides are TGTGCTAGTGGTTTGGGACCAAGGTCGGGCACAGGGATTAGCACAGATACGCAGTATTTT. Translation gives CASGLGPRSGTGISTDTQYF. The full variable domain, completed using reference TRBV12-5 and TRBJ2-3, is DARVTQTPRHKVTEMGQEVTMRCQPILGHNTVFWYRQTMMQGLELLAYFRNRAPLDDSGMPKDRFSAEMPDATLATLKIQPSEPRDSAVYFCASGLGPRSGTGISTDTQYFGPGTRLTVL.

The chain joins TRBV5-6 to TRBJ2-1; 13 nucleotides match TRBD2. Germline trimming cut 4 bases from V and 6 bases from J; bases unmatched to any gene: 13. The CDR3 sequence is 18 residues long. Per the germline V gene, CDR1 is SGHDT and CDR2 is YYEEEE. This CDR3 is CASSRPGLAGELSNEQFF. CDR3 nucleotide sequence: TGTGCCAGCAGCCGCCCTGGACTAGCGGGAGAATTGAGCAATGAGCAGTTCTTC. Complete variable domain (other parts from reference TRBV5-6 and TRBJ2-1): DAGVTQSPTHLIKTRGQQVTLRCSPKSGHDTVSWYQQALGQGPQFIFQYYEEEERQRGNFPDRFSGHQFPNYSSELNVNALLLGDSALYLCASSRPGLAGELSNEQFFGPGTRLTVL.

The V and J genes are TRBV4-1 and TRBJ1-2; 8 bases fit TRBD1. The CDR3 is 17 amino acids. CDR1 is MGHRA and CDR2 is YSYEKL in the germline V gene. Unmatched junction bases numbered 13, after V lost 3 bases and J lost 4 bases. The CDR3 here is CASSQASVGTGFYGYTF. The CDR3 nucleotides are TGCGCCAGCAGCCAGGCTTCGGTGGGGACAGGCTTCTATGGCTACACCTTC.

This chain uses TRBV7-9 with TRBJ2-2, with D unclear. The CDR3 consists of 14 residues. Trimming took off 2 bases at V and 0 bases at J, with 4 bases between the two ends. Per the germline V gene, CDR1 is SEHNR and CDR2 is FQNEAQ (reference sequence). The DNA of the CDR3 is TGTGCCAGCAGCTTACCAACGAACACCGGGGAGCTGTTTTTT. Amino acids: CASSLPTNTGELFF.

The chain has TRBV7-2 and TRBJ1-3, with D uncertain. CDR1 and CDR2 (germline): SGHTA, FQGNSA. The CDR3 totals 16 residues. Trimming took 0 bases from V and 2 from J, leaving 11 bases between them. For the CDR3, the DNA is TGTGCCAGCAGCTTAGCGGCGGGTTCGACTGGAAACACCATATATTTT. It is translated as CASSLAAGSTGNTIYF.

V is TRBV5-4 and J is TRBJ2-7; TRBD1 aligns across 8 bases. The CDR3 has 14 amino acids. The V segment lost 1 base and the J segment 4 bases; nucleotides outside the gene matches: 4. Per germline, CDR1 SGHNT and CDR2 YYREEE (reference sequence). The CDR3, as DNA: TGTGCCAGCAGCTTGCACCAGGGGGCGTACGAGCAGTACTTC. Protein: CASSLHQGAYEQYF.

This clone appeared a single time. V is TRBV2 and J is TRBJ1-4; TRBD1 matches 9 bases. The CDR3 loop spans 14 amino acids. Per the germline V gene, CDR1 is SNHLY and CDR2 is FYNNEI. The junction had 3 bases not matched to a gene; V was cut back by 6 bases and J by 4 bases. The CDR3 DNA reads TGTGCCAGCAGCCAGACAGGGGGTAATGAAAAACTGTTTTTT. Protein sequence: CASSQTGGNEKLFF.

The chain couples TRBV5-5 to TRBJ1-2; no reliable D call. Germline loops: CDR1 SGHKS, CDR2 YYEKEE (reference sequence). This CDR3 comprises 13 residues. V dropped 0 bases and J dropped 3 bases, with 6 bases sitting between them. CDR3 sequence reads: CASSLDSDYGYTF. CDR3 DNA sequence: TGTGCCAGCAGCTTGGATTCGGACTATGGCTACACCTTC.

This rearrangement joins TRBV5-1 to TRBJ2-2; 7 bases line up with TRBD1. With 3 bases clipped from V and 6 bases from J, the junction kept 8 bases outside the gene matches. The CDR3 runs 15 residues. Germline lookup yields CDR1 SGHRS and CDR2 YFSETQ. This CDR3 is CASSWTGAIPGELFF. CDR3 DNA sequence: TGCGCCAGCAGCTGGACAGGTGCGATCCCCGGGGAGCTGTTTTTT.

The genes are TRBV7-6 and TRBJ2-7; weak D call: TRBD1 (8 bases). V lost 5 bases and J lost 0, with 26 bases in between. The CDR3 has 19 residues. Germline values: CDR1 SGHVS, CDR2 FNYEAQ. The CDR3 DNA sequence: TGTGCCAGCAGCCCACGGGGGGCGCAAACAGGGGGAGTCTCCTACGAGCAGTACTTC. This sequence encodes CASSPRGAQTGGVSYEQYF.

J is TRBJ1-2 and V is TRBV6-5; D may be TRBD1 (6 bases). This CDR3 is 13 amino acids long. Germline V gene lookup returns CDR1 MNHEY and CDR2 SVGAGI. V gave up 7 bases and J gave up 0 bases, with 9 bases separating them. The CDR3 spells CASTNRANYGYTF. DNA of the CDR3: TGTGCCAGCACCAACAGGGCTAACTATGGCTACACCTTC.

The chain joins TRBV7-6 to TRBJ2-7; TRBD1 matches 10 bases. V lost 3 bases and J lost 3; bases outside the gene matches: 14. CDR3 length: 18 amino acids. Germline CDR1 reads SGHVS; CDR2 reads FNYEAQ. In DNA, the CDR3 is TGTGCCAGCAGCTTTTTGGGGCCAGGCGACAGGGGGCTCTACGAGCAGTACTTC. It is translated as CASSFLGPGDRGLYEQYF. Looking up the rest from reference TRBV7-6 and TRBJ2-7 gives the full variable domain: GAGVSQSPRYKVTKRGQDVALRCDPISGHVSLYWYRQALGQGPEFLTYFNYEAQQDKSGLPNDRFSAERPEGSISTLTIQRTEQRDSAMYRCASSFLGPGDRGLYEQYFGPGTRLTVT.

This chain joins TRBV30 and TRBJ1-3, with D hard to call. Germline V gene lookup returns CDR1 GTSNPN and CDR2 SVGIG (reference sequence). Between the trimmed V and J ends, which lost 0 bases and 0 bases, there was a span of 9 bases. The CDR3 spans 15 residues. The CDR3 spells CAWSVSGSSGNTIYF. The CDR3 bases are TGTGCCTGGAGTGTATCCGGGAGCTCTGGAAACACCATATATTTT.